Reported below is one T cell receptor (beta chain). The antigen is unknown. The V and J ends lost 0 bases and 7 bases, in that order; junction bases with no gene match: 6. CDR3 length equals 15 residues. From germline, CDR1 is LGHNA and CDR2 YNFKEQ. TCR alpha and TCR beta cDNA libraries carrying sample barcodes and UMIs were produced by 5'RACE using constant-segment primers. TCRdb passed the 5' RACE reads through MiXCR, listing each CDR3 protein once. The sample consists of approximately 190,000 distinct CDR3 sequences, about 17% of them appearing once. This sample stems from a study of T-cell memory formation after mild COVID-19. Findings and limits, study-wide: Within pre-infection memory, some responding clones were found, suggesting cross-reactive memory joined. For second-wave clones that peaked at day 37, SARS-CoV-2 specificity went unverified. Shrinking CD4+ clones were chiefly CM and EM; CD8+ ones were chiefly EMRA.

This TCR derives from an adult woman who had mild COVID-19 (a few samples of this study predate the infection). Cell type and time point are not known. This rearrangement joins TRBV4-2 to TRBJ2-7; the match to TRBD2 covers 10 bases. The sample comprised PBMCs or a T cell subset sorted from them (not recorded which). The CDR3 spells CASSQDLGLAREQYF. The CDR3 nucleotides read TGTGCCAGCAGCCAAGATTTGGGACTAGCGAGGGAGCAGTACTTC.